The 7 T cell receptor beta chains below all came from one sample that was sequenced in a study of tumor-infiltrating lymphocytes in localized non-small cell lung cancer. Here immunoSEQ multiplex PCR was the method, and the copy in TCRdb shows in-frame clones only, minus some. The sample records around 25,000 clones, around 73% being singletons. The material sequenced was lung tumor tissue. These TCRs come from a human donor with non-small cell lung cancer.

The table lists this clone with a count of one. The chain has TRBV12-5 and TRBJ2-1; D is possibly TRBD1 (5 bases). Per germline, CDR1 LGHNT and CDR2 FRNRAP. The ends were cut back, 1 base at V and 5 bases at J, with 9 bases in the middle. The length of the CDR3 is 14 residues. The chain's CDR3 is CASGLGRQNNEQFF. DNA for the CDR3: TGTGCTAGTGGTTTGGGCCGACAGAACAATGAGCAGTTCTTC. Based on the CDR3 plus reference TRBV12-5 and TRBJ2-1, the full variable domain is DARVTQTPRHKVTEMGQEVTMRCQPILGHNTVFWYRQTMMQGLELLAYFRNRAPLDDSGMPKDRFSAEMPDATLATLKIQPSEPRDSAVYFCASGLGRQNNEQFFGPGTRLTVL.

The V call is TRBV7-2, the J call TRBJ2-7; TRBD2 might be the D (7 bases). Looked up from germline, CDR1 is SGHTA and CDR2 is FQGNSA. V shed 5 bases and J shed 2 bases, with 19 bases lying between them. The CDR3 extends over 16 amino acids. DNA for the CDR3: TGTGCCAGCAGCCCCCGTGGGGGGGGCCGAACCTACGAGCAGTACTTC. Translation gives CASSPRGGGRTYEQYF.

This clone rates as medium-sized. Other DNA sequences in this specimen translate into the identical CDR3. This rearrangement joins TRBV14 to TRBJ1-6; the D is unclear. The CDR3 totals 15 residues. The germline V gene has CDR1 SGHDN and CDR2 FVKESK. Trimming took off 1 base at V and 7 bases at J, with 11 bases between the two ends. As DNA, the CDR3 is TGTGCCAGCAGCCAAGGAGGGATCCTCAATTCACCCCTCCACTTT. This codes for CASSQGGILNSPLHF.

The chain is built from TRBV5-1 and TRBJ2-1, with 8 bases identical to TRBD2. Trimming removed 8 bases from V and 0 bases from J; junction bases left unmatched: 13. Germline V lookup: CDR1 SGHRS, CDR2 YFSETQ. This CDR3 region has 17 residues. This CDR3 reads CASGVSGVTNSYNEQFF. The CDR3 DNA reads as TGCGCCAGTGGGGTTAGCGGGGTCACAAACTCCTACAATGAGCAGTTCTTC.

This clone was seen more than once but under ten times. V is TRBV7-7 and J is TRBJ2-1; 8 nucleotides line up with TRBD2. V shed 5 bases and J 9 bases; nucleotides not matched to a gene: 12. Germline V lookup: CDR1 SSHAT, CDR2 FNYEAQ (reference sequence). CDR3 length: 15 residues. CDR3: CASSAGGRGAGEQFF. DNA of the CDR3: TGTGCCAGCAGCGCCGGAGGGCGGGGGGCCGGTGAGCAGTTCTTC.

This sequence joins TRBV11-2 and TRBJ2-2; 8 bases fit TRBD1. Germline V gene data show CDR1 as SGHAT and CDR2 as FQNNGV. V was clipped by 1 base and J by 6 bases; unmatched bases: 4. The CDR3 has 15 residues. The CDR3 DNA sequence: TGTGCCAGCAGCTTAGGACAGGGGATGGCCGGGGAGCTGTTTTTT. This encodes CASSLGQGMAGELFF.

Here the CDR3 DNA reads TGTGCCAGCAGCTTAGGGGCAAATGGAGATACGCAGTATTTT. Protein product: CASSLGANGDTQYF. This chain links TRBV7-6 with TRBJ2-3; D unclear. The V end lost 1 base, the J end lost 5 bases, and 10 bases lay between the germline ends. CDR3 length equals 14 residues. Germline V CDR1 and CDR2: SGHVS, FNYEAQ. Filled out from reference TRBV7-6 and TRBJ2-3, the complete variable domain reads GAGVSQSPRYKVTKRGQDVALRCDPISGHVSLYWYRQALGQGPEFLTYFNYEAQQDKSGLPNDRFSAERPEGSISTLTIQRTEQRDSAMYRCASSLGANGDTQYFGPGTRLTVL.